The 8 T cell receptor beta chains given below trace back to one sample, sequenced in a study of cytomegalovirus exposure and HLA in healthy donors. A multiplex PCR was run with 60 Vbeta primers and 13 Jbeta primers. Sequencing was performed with immunoSEQ multiplex PCR; in TCRdb, only in-frame clones are kept and a portion is missing. The sample lists 150,000 to 200,000 clones; over 70% were seen once. The sequencing input was PBMCs. Receptors originate from a man aged 50-59 years in good health and CMV-seropositive.

The genes are TRBV6-5 and TRBJ1-6; D uncertain. This CDR3 has 16 amino acids. V was pared by 4 bases and J by 0 bases, with 10 bases between. Germline V lookup: CDR1 MNHEY, CDR2 SVGAGI. CDR3 bases: TGTGCCAGCAGTTCACGACGGAGCTCCTATAATTCACCCCTCCACTTT. Translating it yields CASSSRRSSYNSPLHF.

The chain links TRBV4-1 to TRBJ1-6; D is undetermined. The CDR3 totals 15 residues. Germline-derived CDR1 and CDR2 are MGHRA and YSYEKL. The germline V and J ends were trimmed by 5 bases and 7 bases, with 15 bases remaining between them. The CDR3 nucleotides are TGCGCCAGCAGCTCCGGAGTGACTCTGAATTCACCCCTCCACTTT. It codes for CASSSGVTLNSPLHF.

The chain has TRBV30 and TRBJ1-2; unclear D gene. Germline values: CDR1 GTSNPN, CDR2 SVGIG (reference sequence). Trimming pared 5 bases from V and 1 base from J, leaving 14 bases between. The CDR3 spans 14 residues. The CDR3 nucleotides read TGTGCCTGGGGTCCCATTGCAGTTAACTATGGCTACACCTTC. It encodes CAWGPIAVNYGYTF.

To note about this clone: Its ends do not fully match the called genes, so a read error is possible. The CDR3 nucleotides read TGTGCCAGAAGTGACAGGGACTATGGCTACACCTTC. This sequence encodes CARSDRDYGYTF. This rearrangement joins TRBV2 to TRBJ1-2; 7 nucleotides align to TRBD1. Germline V gene lookup returns CDR1 SNHLY and CDR2 FYNNEI. The length of the CDR3 is 12 residues.

V gene TRBV27 combines with J gene TRBJ1-1; TRBD1 aligns across 9 bases. The V and J ends lost 1 base and 1 base, in that order; junction bases with no gene match: 1. Per the germline V gene, CDR1 is MNHEY and CDR2 is SMNVEV (reference sequence). The CDR3 contains 15 residues. The CDR3 spells CASSLWGQGNTEAFF. The DNA of the CDR3 is TGTGCCAGCAGTTTATGGGGACAGGGGAACACTGAAGCTTTCTTT.

V gene TRBV25-1 combines with J gene TRBJ1-1; D gene uncertain. Per germline, CDR1 MGHDK and CDR2 SYGVNS. The ends were cut back, 6 bases at V and 1 base at J, with 3 bases in the middle. The CDR3 totals 11 residues. For the CDR3, the DNA is TGTGCCAGCAGGAGGAACACTGAAGCTTTCTTT. Amino acids: CASRRNTEAFF.

This rearrangement joins TRBV2 to TRBJ1-1; no definite D call. V was pared by 7 bases and J by 5 bases, with 11 bases between. The CDR3 runs to 12 residues. Germline CDR1 and CDR2: SNHLY and FYNNEI. CDR3 protein: CASTEGGTEAFF. In DNA, the CDR3 is TGTGCCAGCACCGAGGGAGGGACTGAAGCTTTCTTT.

This clone was seen once. The V gene is TRBV7-3, the J gene TRBJ2-7, with TRBD2 identical over 12 bases. The CDR3 contains 16 residues. V lost 5 bases and J lost 5; bases outside the gene matches: 10. The germline V gene encodes CDR1 SGHTA and CDR2 FQGTGA. The CDR3: CASSPQGLAGFDEQYF. The CDR3 DNA reads TGTGCCAGCAGCCCCCAGGGACTAGCGGGTTTCGACGAGCAGTACTTC.